In its sample, the clone carrying this T cell receptor beta chain was seen a few times. The antigen is unknown. These data originate in a study of response to subunit inactivated influenza vaccine. Findings and caveats of the study: The authors suggested that every seasonal influenza vaccination recruits few new T cells.

TCRdb used MiXCR to reprocess the RT-PCR reads, holding one entry per CDR3 protein. The sample records almost 600,000 distinct CDR3 sequences, 13% to 15% being singletons. The clonotype was recovered from a man aged 45-65 years who received an inactivated influenza vaccine. Sequencing used PBMCs from blood, obtained approximately 13 days after vaccination.

The CDR3 reads CASSRTSLETQYF. CDR3 bases: TGTGCCAGCAGCCGAACTAGCTTGGAGACCCAGTACTTC. V is TRBV7-2 and J is TRBJ2-5, with D possibly matching TRBD2 (6 bases). The length of the CDR3 is 13 residues. V was clipped by 5 bases and J by 5 bases, with 12 bases between them. The germline V gene has CDR1 SGHTA and CDR2 FQGNSA.